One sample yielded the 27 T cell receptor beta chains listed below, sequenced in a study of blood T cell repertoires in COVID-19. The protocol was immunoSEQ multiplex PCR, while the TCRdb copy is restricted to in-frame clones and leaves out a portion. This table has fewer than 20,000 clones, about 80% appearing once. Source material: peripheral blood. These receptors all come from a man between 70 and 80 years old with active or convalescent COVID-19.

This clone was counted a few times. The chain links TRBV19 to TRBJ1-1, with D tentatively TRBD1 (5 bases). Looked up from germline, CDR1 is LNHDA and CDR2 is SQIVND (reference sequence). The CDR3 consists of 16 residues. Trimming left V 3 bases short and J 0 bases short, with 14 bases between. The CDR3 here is CASSILGQPMNTEAFF. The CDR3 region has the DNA TGTGCCAGTAGTATTCTCGGACAACCCATGAACACTGAAGCTTTCTTT.

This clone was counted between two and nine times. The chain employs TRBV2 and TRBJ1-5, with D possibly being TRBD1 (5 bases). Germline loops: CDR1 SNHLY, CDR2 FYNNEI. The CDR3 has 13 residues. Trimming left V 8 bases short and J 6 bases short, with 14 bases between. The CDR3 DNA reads TGTGCCAGCTTGGGGGAGGTTGGTCAGCCCCAGCATTTT. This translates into CASLGEVGQPQHF.

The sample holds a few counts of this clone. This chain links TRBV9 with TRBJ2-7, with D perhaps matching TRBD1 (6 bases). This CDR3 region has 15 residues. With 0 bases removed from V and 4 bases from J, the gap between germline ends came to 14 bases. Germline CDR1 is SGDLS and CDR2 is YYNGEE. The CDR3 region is CASSVEPQGTYEQYF. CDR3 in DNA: TGTGCCAGCAGCGTAGAACCACAGGGAACTTACGAGCAGTACTTC. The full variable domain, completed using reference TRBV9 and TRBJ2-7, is DSGVTQTPKHLITATGQRVTLRCSPRSGDLSVYWYQQSLDQGLQFLIQYYNGEERAKGNILERFSAQQFPDLHSELNLSSLELGDSALYFCASSVEPQGTYEQYFGPGTRLTVT.

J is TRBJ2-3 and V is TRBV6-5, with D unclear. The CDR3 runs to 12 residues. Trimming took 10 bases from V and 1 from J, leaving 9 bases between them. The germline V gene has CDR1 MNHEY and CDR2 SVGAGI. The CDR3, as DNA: TGTGCCATCGAACCGGGCACAGATACGCAGTATTTT. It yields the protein CAIEPGTDTQYF.

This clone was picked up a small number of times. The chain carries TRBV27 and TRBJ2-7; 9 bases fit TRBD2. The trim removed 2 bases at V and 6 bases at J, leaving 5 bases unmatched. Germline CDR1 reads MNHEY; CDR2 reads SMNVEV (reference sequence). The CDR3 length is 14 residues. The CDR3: CASSLAGGPGEQYF. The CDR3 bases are TGTGCCAGCAGTTTAGCGGGAGGGCCGGGCGAGCAGTACTTC.

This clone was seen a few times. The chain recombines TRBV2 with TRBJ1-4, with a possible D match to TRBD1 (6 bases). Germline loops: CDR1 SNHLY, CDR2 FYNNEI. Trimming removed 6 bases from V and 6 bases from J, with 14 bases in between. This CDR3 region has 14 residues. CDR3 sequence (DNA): TGTGCCAGCAGGAACAGGGTGGGGGATGAAAAACTGTTTTTT. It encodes CASRNRVGDEKLFF.

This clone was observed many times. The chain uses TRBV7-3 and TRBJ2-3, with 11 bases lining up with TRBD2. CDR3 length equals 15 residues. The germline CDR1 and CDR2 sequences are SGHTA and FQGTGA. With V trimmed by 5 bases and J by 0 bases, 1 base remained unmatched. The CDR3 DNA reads TGTGCCAGCAGCACTAGCGGGGGTAGCACAGATACGCAGTATTTT. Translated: CASSTSGGSTDTQYF. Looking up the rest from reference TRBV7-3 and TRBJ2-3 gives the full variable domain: GAGVSQTPSNKVTEKGKYVELRCDPISGHTALYWYRQSLGQGPEFLIYFQGTGAADDSGLPNDRFFAVRPEGSVSTLKIQRTERGDSAVYLCASSTSGGSTDTQYFGPGTRLTVL.

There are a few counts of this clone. The CDR3 is CATSRGATTGELFF. The CDR3 nucleotides are TGTGCCACCAGCAGAGGAGCCACCACCGGGGAGCTGTTTTTT. The chain uses TRBV15 and TRBJ2-2; no firm D call. This CDR3 comprises 14 residues. The germline V gene encodes CDR1 LNHNV and CDR2 YYDKDF (reference sequence). V was cut by 1 base and J by 4 bases, with 7 bases left in between.

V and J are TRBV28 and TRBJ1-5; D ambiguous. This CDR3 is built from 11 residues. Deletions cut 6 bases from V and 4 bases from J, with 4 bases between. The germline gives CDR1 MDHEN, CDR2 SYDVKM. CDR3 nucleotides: TGTGCCAGCAGCAGGAATCAGCCCCAGCATTTT. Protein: CASSRNQPQHF. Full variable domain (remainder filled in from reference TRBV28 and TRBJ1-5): DVKVTQSSRYLVKRTGEKVFLECVQDMDHENMFWYRQDPGLGLRLIYFSYDVKMKEKGDIPEGYSVSREKKERFSLILESASTNQTSMYLCASSRNQPQHFGDGTRLSIL.

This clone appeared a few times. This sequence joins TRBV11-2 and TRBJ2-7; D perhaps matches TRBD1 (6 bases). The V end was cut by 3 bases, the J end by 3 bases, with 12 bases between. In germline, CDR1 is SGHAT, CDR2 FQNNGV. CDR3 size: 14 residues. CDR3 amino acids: CASSFHRAGYEQYF. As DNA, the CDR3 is TGTGCCAGCAGCTTCCACAGGGCAGGCTACGAGCAGTACTTC.

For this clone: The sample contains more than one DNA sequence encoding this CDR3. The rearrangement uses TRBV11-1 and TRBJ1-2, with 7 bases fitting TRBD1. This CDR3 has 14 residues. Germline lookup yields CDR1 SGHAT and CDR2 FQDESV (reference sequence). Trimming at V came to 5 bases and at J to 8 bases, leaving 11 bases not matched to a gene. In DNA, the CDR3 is TGTGCCAGCAGCCCTAGGGGGCCCCCTACGGGCTACACCTTC. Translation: CASSPRGPPTGYTF.

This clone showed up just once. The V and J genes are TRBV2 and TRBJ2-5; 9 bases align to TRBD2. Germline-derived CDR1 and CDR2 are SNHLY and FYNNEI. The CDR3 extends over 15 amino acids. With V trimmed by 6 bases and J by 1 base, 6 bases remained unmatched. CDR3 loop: CASRTAGGPQETQYF. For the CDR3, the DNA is TGTGCCAGCAGGACGGCGGGGGGGCCCCAAGAGACCCAGTACTTC.

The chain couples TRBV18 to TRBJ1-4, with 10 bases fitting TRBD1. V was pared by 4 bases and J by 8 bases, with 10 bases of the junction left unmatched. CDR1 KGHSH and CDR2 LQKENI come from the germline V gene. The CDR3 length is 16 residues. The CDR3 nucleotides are TGTGCCAGCTCACAAGCCTCGGGACAGGGGTTCGAAAAACTGTTTTTT. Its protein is CASSQASGQGFEKLFF.

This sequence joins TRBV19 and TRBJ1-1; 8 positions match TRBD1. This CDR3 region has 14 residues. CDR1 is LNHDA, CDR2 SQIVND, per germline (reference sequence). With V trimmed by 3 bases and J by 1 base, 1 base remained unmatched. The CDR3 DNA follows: TGTGCCAGTAGTATGCAGGGGGCGAACACTGAAGCTTTCTTT. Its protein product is CASSMQGANTEAFF.

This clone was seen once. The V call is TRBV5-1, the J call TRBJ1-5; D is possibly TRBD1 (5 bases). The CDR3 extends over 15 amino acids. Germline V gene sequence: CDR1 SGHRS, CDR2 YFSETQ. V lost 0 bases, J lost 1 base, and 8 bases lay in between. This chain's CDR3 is CASSLAGGSNQPQHF. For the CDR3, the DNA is TGCGCCAGCAGCTTGGCCGGGGGAAGCAATCAGCCCCAGCATTTT.

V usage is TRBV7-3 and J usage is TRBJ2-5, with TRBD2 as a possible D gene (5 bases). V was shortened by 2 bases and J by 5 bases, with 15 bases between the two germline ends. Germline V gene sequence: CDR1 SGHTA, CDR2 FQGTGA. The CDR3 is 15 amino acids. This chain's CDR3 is CASSLLGAVGETQYF. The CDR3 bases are TGTGCCAGCAGCTTACTGGGAGCGGTCGGGGAGACCCAGTACTTC.

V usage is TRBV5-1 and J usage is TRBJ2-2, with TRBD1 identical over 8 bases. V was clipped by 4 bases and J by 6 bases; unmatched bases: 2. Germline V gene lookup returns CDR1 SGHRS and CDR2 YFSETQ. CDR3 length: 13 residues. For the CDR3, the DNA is TGCGCCAGCAGCATACAGGGGGCCGGGGAGCTGTTTTTT. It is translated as CASSIQGAGELFF.

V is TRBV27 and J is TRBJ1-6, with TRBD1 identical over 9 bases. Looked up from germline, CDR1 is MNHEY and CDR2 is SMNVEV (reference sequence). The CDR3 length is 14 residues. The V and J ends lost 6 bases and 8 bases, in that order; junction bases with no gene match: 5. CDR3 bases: TGTGCCAGCAGAGCCCGGGACAGGGATTCACCCCTCCACTTT. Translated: CASRARDRDSPLHF.

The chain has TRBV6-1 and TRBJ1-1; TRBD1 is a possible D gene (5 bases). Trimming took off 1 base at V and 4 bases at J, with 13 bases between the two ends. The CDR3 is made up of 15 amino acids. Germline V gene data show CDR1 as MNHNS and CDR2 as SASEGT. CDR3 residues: CASSEEGYVSTEAFF. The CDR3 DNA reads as TGTGCCAGCAGTGAAGAGGGGTATGTGTCCACTGAAGCTTTCTTT.

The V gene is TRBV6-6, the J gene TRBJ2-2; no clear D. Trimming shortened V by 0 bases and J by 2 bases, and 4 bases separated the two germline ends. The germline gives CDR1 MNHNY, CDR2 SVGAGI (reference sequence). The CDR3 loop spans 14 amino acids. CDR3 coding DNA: TGTGCCAGCAGTTACTCGAGTAACACCGGGGAGCTGTTTTTT. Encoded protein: CASSYSSNTGELFF.

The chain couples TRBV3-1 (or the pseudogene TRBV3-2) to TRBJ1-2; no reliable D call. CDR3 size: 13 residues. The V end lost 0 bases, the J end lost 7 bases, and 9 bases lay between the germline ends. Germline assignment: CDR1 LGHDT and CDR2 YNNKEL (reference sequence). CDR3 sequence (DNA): TGTGCCAGCAGCCAAGACGGTACCCGTGGCTACACCTTC. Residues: CASSQDGTRGYTF.

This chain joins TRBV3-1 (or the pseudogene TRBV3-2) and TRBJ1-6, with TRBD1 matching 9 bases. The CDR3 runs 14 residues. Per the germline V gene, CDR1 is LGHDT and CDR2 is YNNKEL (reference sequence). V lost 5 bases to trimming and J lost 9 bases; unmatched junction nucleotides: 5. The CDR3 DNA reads TGTGCCAGCAGCGGAACAGGGGGCGTTTCACCCCTCCACTTT. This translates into CASSGTGGVSPLHF.

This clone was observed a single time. CDR3 sequence: CAWSGTGGQPQHF. CDR3 sequence (DNA): TGTGCCTGGAGTGGGACAGGGGGACAGCCCCAGCATTTT. The chain links TRBV30 to TRBJ1-5; 10 bases map to TRBD1. CDR1 and CDR2 from the germline V gene are GTSNPN and SVGIG (reference sequence). Trimming at V came to 1 base and at J to 7 bases, leaving 1 base not matched to a gene. The CDR3 sequence is 13 residues long.

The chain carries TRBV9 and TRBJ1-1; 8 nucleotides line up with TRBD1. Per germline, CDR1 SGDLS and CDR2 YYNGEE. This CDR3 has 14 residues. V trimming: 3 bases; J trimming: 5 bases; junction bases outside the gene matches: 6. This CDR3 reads CASSGTGGQTEAFF. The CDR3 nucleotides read TGTGCCAGCAGCGGAACAGGGGGTCAAACTGAAGCTTTCTTT.

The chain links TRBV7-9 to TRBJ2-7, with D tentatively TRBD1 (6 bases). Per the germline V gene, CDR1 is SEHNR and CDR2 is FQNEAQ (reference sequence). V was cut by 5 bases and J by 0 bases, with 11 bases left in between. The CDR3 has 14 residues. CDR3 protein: CASSPVGGSYEQYF. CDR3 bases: TGTGCCAGCAGCCCCGTAGGGGGCTCCTACGAGCAGTACTTC.

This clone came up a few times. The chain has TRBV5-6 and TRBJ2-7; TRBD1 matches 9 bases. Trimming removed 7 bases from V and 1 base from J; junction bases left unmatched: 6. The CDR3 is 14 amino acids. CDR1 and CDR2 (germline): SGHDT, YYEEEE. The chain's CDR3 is CASGGTGQSYEQYF. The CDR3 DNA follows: TGTGCCAGCGGAGGGACAGGGCAGTCCTACGAGCAGTACTTC.

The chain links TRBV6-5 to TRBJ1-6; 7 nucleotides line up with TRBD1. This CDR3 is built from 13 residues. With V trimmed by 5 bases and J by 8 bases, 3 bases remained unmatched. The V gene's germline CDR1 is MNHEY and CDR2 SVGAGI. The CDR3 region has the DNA TGTGCCAGCAGTCGACAGGGTGATTCACCCCTCCACTTT. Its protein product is CASSRQGDSPLHF.